This T cell receptor (beta chain) was sequenced in a study of Ad26.COV2.S vaccination and SARS-CoV-2 variants (dated by TCRdb to the early 2020s). A note on the overall study: Vaccine-arm donors came from COV1001, a multicentre, randomized, double-blind, placebo-controlled phase I-IIa trial of Ad26.COV2.S in healthy adults. Ad26.COV2.S was administered intramuscularly at a dose of 5x10^10 or 1x10^11 viral particles, either as one shot or as two shots given 56 days apart. TCRbeta repertoire sequencing was used to assess the specificity and breadth of SARS-CoV-2-reactive T cell receptors after Ad26.COV2.S vaccination. A total of 32 samples were included in the TCR-sequenced set, comprising around 19 Ad26.COV2.S vaccine recipients, 5 placebo recipients and 8 SARS-CoV-2 convalescent individuals. Trial participants were randomized into five groups of five, in which low-dose or high-dose Ad26.COV2.S was given once or twice, or placebo was given on both occasions. Throughout the experiments and outcome assessment, investigators stayed blinded to trial group allocation.

Looking up the germline V gene (reference sequence) yields CDR1 LGHDT and CDR2 YNNKEL. The trim is 0 bases for V and 3 bases for J, with a gap of 14 bases between the germline ends. The CDR3 spans 16 residues, from the cysteine through the phenylalanine. Only the CDR3 DNA is retained, 48 bases long and in frame from the first base. Study-wide findings and limitations: Vaccine and placebo recipients had similar non-spike TCR breadth, a finding consistent with the vaccine containing only spike. The study lacked the statistical power to compare responses across vaccine doses or regimens. Substantial breadth of spike-specific CD8+ and CD4+ T cell responses was reported after vaccination. The authors noted that total T cell responses may have been underestimated by the TCR breadth and depth analyses. Compared with placebo recipients, Ad26.COV2.S recipients showed higher spike-specific TCR breadth (P = 0.0014).

Concerning this clone itself: This receptor's antigen is unknown. There are no base qualities to consult, and no much larger clone falls within one base.

The treatment or condition label of this sample denotes: 19 received Ad26.COV2.S at low or high dose, single or two shots; 5 received placebo; per-sample allocation not given. Repertoires of vaccine and placebo recipients were sequenced from samples collected on day 63 after the first injection. Between 29 July and 7 August 2020, Cohort 1b enrolled some 25 adults aged 18-55 years at one site in Boston, USA. Ad26.COV2.S was a replication-incompetent adenovirus type 26 vector that expressed a prefusion-stabilized SARS-CoV-2 spike protein derived from the original Wuhan strain. The immunoSEQ Assay was used to sequence TCRbeta CDR3 regions. After extraction, genomic DNA underwent amplification by bias-controlled multiplex PCR, followed by high-throughput sequencing. The published analysis was carried out like this. To quantify the absolute abundance of each unique TCRbeta CDR3 region, sequences were collapsed and filtered. Usable DNA was measured by amplifying reference genes present in all nucleated cells, and TCRbeta template counts were normalized to that usable DNA to estimate T cell fraction. Repertoire TCRs were annotated as SARS-CoV-2-specific when V gene, CDR3 amino acid sequence and J gene were exactly matched to a known reactive TCR set. The reference SARS-CoV-2 TCR set was obtained from MIRA and was filtered for enrichment in COVID-19-positive ImmuneCODE repertoires, whereby public or cross-reactive TCRs were removed. Drawing on the MIRA antigens, annotated TCRs were analysed further at the level of specific ORF or position within ORF. Depth was the summed frequency of annotated unique rearrangements, while breadth was defined as annotated unique rearrangements over total unique productive rearrangements. Group comparisons of TCR breadth used two-sided Wilcoxon rank-sum tests. Drawn from immuneACCESS, this table holds only the in-frame rearrangements with V and J called that TCRdb kept. Clones are partly lost; checked studies trace under half to an unresolved V gene and leave the rest unexplained. That table furnishes V, J and clone size, whereas the DNA furnished D and trimming. The sample contains 380,000 or so clones, approximately 86% of them found a single time. Of the sample, about 10% is held by the ten largest clones.

The rearrangement combines TRBV3-1 (or the pseudogene TRBV3-2) with TRBJ1-2; the best D guess is TRBD1, with 5 bases matching. This receptor was taken from a person aged 18-65 years who received the Ad26.COV2.S COVID-19 vaccine or a placebo. The specimen was peripheral blood, collected in a trial of Ad26.COV2.S vaccine versus placebo. The sequence in DNA is TGTGCCAGCAGCCAAGACGGGGGTGACGGGCACTATGGCTACACCTTC. Its protein reads: CASSQDGGDGHYGYTF.